This T cell receptor (beta chain) stems from a study of OX40 agonist ivuxolimab in advanced cancers. About the study: Enrolled patients in dose escalation had cancers that were hepatocellular carcinoma, melanoma, renal cell or head and neck cancer. Findings and limits, study-wide: Among some nonresponders, normalized T-cell clonal expansion was also low.

Sequencing used immunoSEQ multiplex PCR; TCRdb keeps in-frame clones, though not all of them. This sample carries over 15,000 clones, roughly 86% of them seen once, and the ten largest clones take over 55%. This clone showed up just a few times. Its antigen is still unknown. The CDR3 sequence is 11 residues long. V dropped 5 bases and J dropped 10 bases, with 8 bases sitting between them. Per the germline V gene, CDR1 is MDHEN and CDR2 is SYDVKM. The chain combines TRBV28 with TRBJ1-4; tentative D call: TRBD1 (5 bases). The source was CD4+ or CD8+ T cells sorted from blood, collected in a trial of the OX40 agonist ivuxolimab. The sequence derives from an adult with an advanced solid tumor such as melanoma, head and neck, liver or kidney cancer. The CDR3 protein is CASSLGGKLFF. The CDR3 coding sequence is TGTGCCAGCAGTCTGGGGGGAAAACTGTTTTTT. Filled out from reference TRBV28 and TRBJ1-4, the complete variable domain reads DVKVTQSSRYLVKRTGEKVFLECVQDMDHENMFWYRQDPGLGLRLIYFSYDVKMKEKGDIPEGYSVSREKKERFSLILESASTNQTSMYLCASSLGGKLFFGSGTQLSVL.